This entry lists 31 T cell receptor beta chains sequenced from one sample in a study of early T cells in non-severe SARS-CoV-2 infection. TCRdb reprocessed the 5' RACE reads with MiXCR, giving one entry per CDR3 protein. The repertoire consists of about 77,000 distinct CDR3 sequences, with around 5% occurring once and the leading ten covering approximately 7.4%. The source material was whole blood, sampled at baseline. These receptors originate from an adult who was a healthcare worker with PCR-confirmed SARS-CoV-2 infection or an uninfected control (not recorded which).

This clonotype was picked up a small number of times. The V gene is TRBV12-3 or TRBV12-4, the J gene TRBJ1-1, with D possibly TRBD1 on 6 matching bases. Trimming pared 5 bases from V and 5 bases from J, leaving 9 bases between. The CDR3 has 12 residues. The CDR3 loop reads CASSTGSTEAFF. In DNA, the CDR3 is TGTGCCAGCAGTACAGGGTCAACTGAAGCTTTCTTT.

This clonotype has a handful of counts. The J gene is TRBJ1-3, the V gene TRBV7-9; D is unclear. In germline, CDR1 is SEHNR, CDR2 FQNEAQ (reference sequence). The CDR3 covers 14 residues. V was trimmed by 5 bases and J by 0 bases, leaving 8 bases between them. The CDR3 is CASSLGFSGNTIYF. In DNA form, the CDR3 reads TGTGCCAGCAGCCTAGGGTTCTCTGGAAACACCATATATTTT.

This clonotype has ten or more counts. This chain connects TRBV7-6 to TRBJ2-1, with TRBD2 matching 11 bases. V lost 3 bases to trimming and J lost 2 bases; unmatched junction nucleotides: 12. Germline CDR1 is SGHVS and CDR2 is FNYEAQ. The CDR3 is 19 residues long. CDR3 nucleotides: TGTGCCAGCAGCTTGGATTCAGGGACTAGCGGAAATCCCTACAATGAGCAGTTCTTC. It is translated as CASSLDSGTSGNPYNEQFF.

In regard to this clonotype: The junction and the germline gene differ at one end; a read error may be behind it. CDR3 DNA sequence: TGTGCCAGCAGTTACTCCGGGCAGGCTGCTGAAGTTTTCTTT. As protein: CASSYSGQAAEVFF. This rearrangement joins TRBV6-6 to TRBJ1-1, with unresolved D. The CDR3 runs 14 residues. The germline gives CDR1 MNHNY, CDR2 SVGAGI (reference sequence).

This clonotype was recorded many times. The chain is built from TRBV5-6 and TRBJ2-7, with a possible D match to TRBD2 (5 bases). There are 15 residues in the CDR3. CDR1 and CDR2 (germline): SGHDT, YYEEEE. Trimming pared 5 bases from V and 0 bases from J, leaving 15 bases between. This CDR3 reads CASSDGVLSSYEQYF. Written as DNA, the CDR3 is TGTGCCAGCAGTGACGGGGTGTTGAGCTCCTACGAGCAGTACTTC.

The chain carries TRBV19 and TRBJ1-2; D may be TRBD1 (5 bases). The CDR3 runs to 15 residues. The V end was cut by 4 bases, the J end by 2 bases, with 14 bases between. Germline V gene lookup returns CDR1 LNHDA and CDR2 SQIVND (reference sequence). CDR3 sequence reads: CASSTDSPVNYGYTF. DNA of the CDR3: TGTGCCAGTAGTACCGACAGCCCAGTAAACTATGGCTACACCTTC.

The chain employs TRBV12-3 or TRBV12-4 and TRBJ2-3; TRBD1 is a possible D gene (6 bases). The V end was cut by 5 bases, the J end by 0 bases, with 12 bases between. This CDR3 spans 15 amino acids. In DNA, the CDR3 is TGTGCCAGCAGTAGGGACAAGCCTAGCACAGATACGCAGTATTTT. Protein product: CASSRDKPSTDTQYF.

This clonotype has ten or more counts. V gene TRBV10-3 combines with J gene TRBJ2-1; 7 bases agree with TRBD2. CDR1 is ENHRY, CDR2 SYGVKD, per germline. Losses at the gene ends were 5 bases for V and 8 bases for J; bases not matched to a gene: 12. This CDR3 is 15 amino acids long. CDR3 region: CAISLGGVVIDEQFF. The DNA of the CDR3 is TGTGCCATCAGTCTGGGGGGGGTAGTGATCGATGAGCAGTTCTTC.

This clonotype was counted many times. The CDR3 spells CASSAQTSRFAYEQYF. The CDR3 DNA sequence: TGTGCCAGCAGTGCGCAGACTAGCCGATTTGCCTACGAGCAGTACTTC. The rearrangement joins TRBV25-1 to TRBJ2-7; 7 nucleotides match TRBD2. The junction had 11 bases not matched to a gene; V was cut back by 4 bases and J by 2 bases. The germline gives CDR1 MGHDK, CDR2 SYGVNS. The CDR3 has 16 residues.

This clonotype was picked up many times. The gene calls are TRBV27 and TRBJ1-1; maybe TRBD1 (5 bases). Germline CDR1 reads MNHEY; CDR2 reads SMNVEV (reference sequence). There are 13 residues in the CDR3. The ends were cut back, 5 bases at V and 4 bases at J, with 11 bases in the middle. The CDR3 coding sequence is TGTGCCAGCAGTCATACTGGGGGCACTGAAGCTTTCTTT. Translation: CASSHTGGTEAFF.

This clonotype has ten or more counts. CDR3 loop: CASSFGGGQGIHNSPLHF. The CDR3 region has the DNA TGTGCCAGCAGCTTTGGCGGTGGACAGGGGATTCATAATTCACCCCTCCACTTT. The chain joins TRBV7-9 to TRBJ1-6; 9 nucleotides match TRBD1. CDR3 length: 18 residues. Looked up from germline, CDR1 is SEHNR and CDR2 is FQNEAQ (reference sequence). Trimming removed 3 bases from V and 5 bases from J; junction bases left unmatched: 11. Full variable domain (rest looked up from reference TRBV7-9 and TRBJ1-6): DTGVSQNPRHKITKRGQNVTFRCDPISEHNRLYWYRQTLGQGPEFLTYFQNEAQLEKSRLLSDRFSAERPKGSFSTLEIQRTEQGDSAMYLCASSFGGGQGIHNSPLHFGNGTRLTVT.

This clonotype occurred a few times. This chain joins TRBV3-1 and TRBJ2-1; TRBD2 matches at 12 bases. V lost 4 bases to trimming and J lost 7 bases; unmatched junction nucleotides: 17. Germline lookup yields CDR1 LGHDT and CDR2 YNNKEL (reference sequence). The length of the CDR3 is 19 residues. CDR3 loop: CASSLPRRRLAGEGNEQFF. In DNA, the CDR3 is TGTGCCAGCAGCCTTCCGCGGCGACGACTAGCGGGAGAGGGGAATGAGCAGTTCTTC.

In its sample, this clonotype was seen many times. The chain recombines TRBV9 with TRBJ2-7; D possibly corresponds to TRBD1 (6 bases). From germline, CDR1 is SGDLS and CDR2 YYNGEE. The V and J ends lost 3 bases and 5 bases respectively, with 9 bases between them. The CDR3 length is 12 residues. The CDR3 sequence: CASSGEGDEQYF. The CDR3 nucleotides read TGTGCCAGCAGCGGCGAGGGGGACGAGCAGTACTTC.

This clonotype occurred many times. The chain employs TRBV9 and TRBJ1-2; D gene unclear. The CDR3 consists of 16 residues. Between the trimmed V and J ends, which lost 3 bases and 1 base, there was a span of 16 bases. Germline V gives CDR1 SGDLS, CDR2 YYNGEE. The CDR3 DNA is TGTGCCAGCAGCGAACAAAGCGGCGAGGATAACTATGGCTACACCTTC. Its translation is CASSEQSGEDNYGYTF.

This clonotype was observed many times. The junction departs from the called germline gene at one end, perhaps through a read error. The rearrangement links TRBV20-1 to TRBJ2-3; D uncertain. The CDR3 extends over 15 amino acids. Per germline, CDR1 DFQATT and CDR2 SNEGSKA (reference sequence). The CDR3 loop reads CSARAEVQGPGTQYF. CDR3 DNA sequence: TGCAGTGCAAGAGCAGAGGTCCAAGGCCCGGGTACGCAGTATTTT.

This clonotype was seen at least ten times. This rearrangement joins TRBV7-6 to TRBJ1-5; D remains unclear. Per germline, CDR1 SGHVS and CDR2 FNYEAQ. The CDR3 totals 13 residues. V was shortened by 6 bases and J by 7 bases, with 13 bases between the two germline ends. CDR3 protein: CASRRVGRQPQHF. DNA of the CDR3: TGTGCCAGCAGGCGGGTTGGGCGCCAGCCCCAGCATTTT. Full variable domain (remainder filled in from reference TRBV7-6 and TRBJ1-5): GAGVSQSPRYKVTKRGQDVALRCDPISGHVSLYWYRQALGQGPEFLTYFNYEAQQDKSGLPNDRFSAERPEGSISTLTIQRTEQRDSAMYRCASRRVGRQPQHFGDGTRLSIL.

This clonotype was observed many times. This chain's CDR3 is CASSLGIREKLFF. The DNA for the CDR3 is TGTGCCAGCAGCTTAGGAATCCGGGAAAAACTGTTTTTT. The gene calls are TRBV7-6 and TRBJ1-4; D remains unclear. CDR1 and CDR2 (germline): SGHVS, FNYEAQ. Trimming removed 1 base at V and 8 bases at J, with 8 bases between. The CDR3 totals 13 residues.

This clonotype was observed a handful of times. The chain is built from TRBV6-1 and TRBJ2-1, with D tentatively TRBD1 (5 bases). The CDR3 sequence is 14 residues long. The V end was cut by 8 bases, the J end by 4 bases, with 15 bases between. Germline CDR1 and CDR2: MNHNS and SASEGT. This CDR3 is CASFLQGNYNEQFF. The CDR3 coding sequence is TGTGCCAGCTTCTTGCAGGGAAATTACAATGAGCAGTTCTTC.

This clonotype was found many times. This chain links TRBV12-3 or TRBV12-4 with TRBJ2-7; D is perhaps TRBD2 (6 bases). Trimming removed 6 bases from V and 5 bases from J, with 11 bases in between. This CDR3 has 12 residues. The CDR3 protein is CASSPLAHEQYF. The CDR3 DNA reads TGTGCCAGCAGCCCACTAGCTCACGAGCAGTACTTC.

This clonotype was observed at least ten times. J is TRBJ2-1 and V is TRBV5-5; D possibly corresponds to TRBD1 (5 bases). From germline, CDR1 is SGHKS and CDR2 YYEKEE (reference sequence). V was cut by 6 bases and J by 3 bases, with 16 bases left in between. The CDR3 has 15 amino acids. The CDR3: CASKFTETDYNEQFF. In nucleotides, the CDR3 is TGTGCCAGCAAATTCACCGAGACAGACTACAATGAGCAGTTCTTC.

In its sample, this clonotype was seen a few times. CDR3 amino acids: CASSIRRDRVNEQFF. CDR3 DNA sequence: TGTGCCAGTAGTATTCGACGGGACAGAGTCAATGAGCAGTTCTTC. The rearrangement joins TRBV19 to TRBJ2-1; 7 nucleotides agree with TRBD1. V lost 3 bases, J lost 6 bases, and 8 bases stayed unmatched. The CDR3 is 15 amino acids. Germline CDR1 LNHDA, CDR2 SQIVND (reference sequence).

This clonotype was detected only a few times. The chain recombines TRBV12-3 or TRBV12-4 with TRBJ2-4, with TRBD1 matching over 8 bases. The trim removed 5 bases at V and 3 bases at J, leaving 9 bases unmatched. The CDR3 extends over 16 amino acids. The CDR3 sequence: CASSLTLQGVKNIQYF. CDR3 coding DNA: TGTGCCAGCAGTCTCACGCTACAGGGGGTCAAAAACATTCAGTACTTC.

The V gene is TRBV7-9, the J gene TRBJ2-7, with D unclear. Trimming removed 0 bases at V and 3 bases at J, with 6 bases between. Germline values: CDR1 SEHNR, CDR2 FQNEAQ (reference sequence). This CDR3 has 13 residues. The CDR3 nucleotides read TGTGCCAGCAGCTTAGCTGTCGGCTACGAGCAGTACTTC. Protein sequence: CASSLAVGYEQYF.

This clonotype was detected many times. The rearrangement joins TRBV11-2 to TRBJ1-1, with D unclear. This CDR3 contains 12 residues. Germline loops: CDR1 SGHAT, CDR2 FQNNGV. Trimming took 1 base from V and 4 from J, leaving 4 bases between them. The CDR3 nucleotides read TGTGCCAGCAGCTTAGCATCCACTGAAGCTTTCTTT. It specifies CASSLASTEAFF.

This clonotype has at least ten counts. The rearrangement joins TRBV28 to TRBJ1-2; D remains unclear. CDR3 length: 16 residues. Deletions cut 6 bases from V and 7 bases from J, with 24 bases between. Looked up from germline, CDR1 is MDHEN and CDR2 is SYDVKM. The DNA of the CDR3 is TGTGCCAGCAGCCCTCGTAGCTGGACCAGGAAGAGTGGCTACACCTTC. It is translated as CASSPRSWTRKSGYTF.

This sequence joins TRBV6-5 and TRBJ1-1, with 8 bases aligning to TRBD1. The CDR3 loop spans 15 amino acids. The junction had 5 bases not matched to a gene; V was cut back by 2 bases and J by 3 bases. CDR1 MNHEY and CDR2 SVGAGI come from the germline V gene. Here the CDR3 reads CASSYHGQGHTEAFF. The CDR3 DNA sequence: TGTGCCAGCAGTTACCACGGACAGGGTCACACTGAAGCTTTCTTT.

This clonotype was picked up many times. The chain couples TRBV20-1 to TRBJ1-5; 9 bases are a match to TRBD1. The CDR3 sequence is 13 residues long. With 3 bases clipped from V and 5 bases from J, the junction kept 2 bases outside the gene matches. Per the germline V gene, CDR1 is DFQATT and CDR2 is SNEGSKA (reference sequence). CDR3 sequence reads: CSARTGGDQPQHF. The CDR3 bases are TGCAGTGCTAGGACAGGGGGAGATCAGCCCCAGCATTTT.

This clonotype was detected ten times or more. J is TRBJ2-3 and V is TRBV7-2, with a tentative D call TRBD1 (5 bases). Looked up from germline, CDR1 is SGHTA and CDR2 is FQGNSA. V lost 2 bases and J lost 3, with 6 bases in between. The CDR3 covers 13 residues. CDR3 in amino acids: CASSLRQTDTQYF. The CDR3 DNA reads as TGTGCCAGCAGCTTACGACAGACAGATACGCAGTATTTT.

Concerning this clonotype itself: This could be a read error, since a much larger clone is one nucleotide away. The J gene is TRBJ2-1, the V gene TRBV6-2 or TRBV6-3; D is unresolved. With 6 bases removed from V and 9 bases from J, the gap between germline ends came to 9 bases. Germline V gene sequence: CDR1 MNHEY, CDR2 SVGEGT. The CDR3 extends over 11 amino acids. The CDR3 protein is CASRSGIEQFF. Here the CDR3 DNA reads TGTGCCAGCAGGTCCGGCATTGAGCAGTTCTTC.

This chain links TRBV9 with TRBJ2-5, with 14 nucleotides matching TRBD2. From germline, CDR1 is SGDLS and CDR2 YYNGEE. Germline trimming cut 3 bases from V and 7 bases from J; bases unmatched to any gene: 8. The CDR3 contains 16 residues. CDR3 in amino acids: CASSEGLAGVLGTQYF. Here the CDR3 DNA reads TGTGCCAGCAGCGAGGGACTAGCGGGAGTGTTAGGGACCCAGTACTTC.

The rearrangement joins TRBV9 to TRBJ2-1; D unclear. The V end was cut by 0 bases, the J end by 4 bases, with 14 bases between. This CDR3 has 16 residues. The germline gives CDR1 SGDLS, CDR2 YYNGEE. CDR3 sequence (DNA): TGTGCCAGCAGCGTAGGGCCAAACTCCCAATACAATGAGCAGTTCTTC. Translated: CASSVGPNSQYNEQFF.